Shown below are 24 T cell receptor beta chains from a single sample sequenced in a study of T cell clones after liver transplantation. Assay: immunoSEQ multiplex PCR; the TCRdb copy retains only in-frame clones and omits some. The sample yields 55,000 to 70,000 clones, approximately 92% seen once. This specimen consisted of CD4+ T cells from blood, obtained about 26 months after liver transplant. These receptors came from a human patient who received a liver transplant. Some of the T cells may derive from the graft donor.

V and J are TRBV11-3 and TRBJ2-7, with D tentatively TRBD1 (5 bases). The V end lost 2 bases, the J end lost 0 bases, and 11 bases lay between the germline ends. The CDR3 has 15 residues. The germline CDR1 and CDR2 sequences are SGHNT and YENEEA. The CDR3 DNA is TGTGCCAGCAGCTTATTGGGGCAGGGCTCCTACGAGCAGTACTTC. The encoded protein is CASSLLGQGSYEQYF.

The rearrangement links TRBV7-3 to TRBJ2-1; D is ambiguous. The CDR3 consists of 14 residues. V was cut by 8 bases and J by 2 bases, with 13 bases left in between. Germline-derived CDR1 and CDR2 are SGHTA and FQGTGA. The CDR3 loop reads CASGPAPPYNEQFF. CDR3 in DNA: TGTGCCAGCGGGCCGGCTCCCCCCTACAATGAGCAGTTCTTC.

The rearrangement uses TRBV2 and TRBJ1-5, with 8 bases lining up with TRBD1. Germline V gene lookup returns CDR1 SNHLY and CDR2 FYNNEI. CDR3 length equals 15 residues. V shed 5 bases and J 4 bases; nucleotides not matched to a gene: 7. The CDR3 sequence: CASSSGTGLNQPQHF. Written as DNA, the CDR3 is TGTGCCAGCAGTTCCGGGACAGGCTTAAATCAGCCCCAGCATTTT. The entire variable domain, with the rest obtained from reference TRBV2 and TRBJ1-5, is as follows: EPEVTQTPSHQVTQMGQEVILRCVPISNHLYFYWYRQILGQKVEFLVSFYNNEISEKSEIFDDQFSVERPDGSNFTLKIRSTKLEDSAMYFCASSSGTGLNQPQHFGDGTRLSIL.

The CDR3, as DNA: TGTGCCAGCAGCTACGGACAGAGCACAGATACGCAGTATTTT. It yields the protein CASSYGQSTDTQYF. This sequence joins TRBV7-2 and TRBJ2-3, with D possibly TRBD1 on 6 matching bases. The CDR3 is 14 residues long. Germline V gives CDR1 SGHTA, CDR2 FQGNSA. The V end was cut by 4 bases, the J end by 0 bases, with 8 bases between.

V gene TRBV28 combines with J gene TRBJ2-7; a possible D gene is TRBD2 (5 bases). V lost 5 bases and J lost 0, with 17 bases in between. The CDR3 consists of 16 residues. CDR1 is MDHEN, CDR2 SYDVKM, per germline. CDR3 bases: TGTGCCAGCAGTCCTCCTAAGCAACGGGACTCCTACGAGCAGTACTTC. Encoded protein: CASSPPKQRDSYEQYF.

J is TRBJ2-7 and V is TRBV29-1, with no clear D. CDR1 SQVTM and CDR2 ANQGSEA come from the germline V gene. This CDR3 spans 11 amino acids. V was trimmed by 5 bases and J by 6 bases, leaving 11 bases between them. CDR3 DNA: TGCAGCGTTCGCGGCTCCGGCGAGCAGTACTTC. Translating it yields CSVRGSGEQYF.

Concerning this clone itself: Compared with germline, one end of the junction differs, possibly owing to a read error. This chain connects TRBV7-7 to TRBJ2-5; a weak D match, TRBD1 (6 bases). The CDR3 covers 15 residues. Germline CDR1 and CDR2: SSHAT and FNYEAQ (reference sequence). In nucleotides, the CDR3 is TGTGCTAGCAGCTTAGGGGACATCGTACAAGAGACCCAGTACTTC. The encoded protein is CASSLGDIVQETQYF.

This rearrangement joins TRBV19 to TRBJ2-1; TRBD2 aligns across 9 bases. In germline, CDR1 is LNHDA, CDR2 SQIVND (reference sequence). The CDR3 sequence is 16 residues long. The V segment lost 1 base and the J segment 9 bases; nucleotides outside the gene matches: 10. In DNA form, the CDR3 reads TGTGCCAGTAGTATAGGAGCGGGAGGACTAAAAGGTGAGCAGTTCTTC. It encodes CASSIGAGGLKGEQFF.

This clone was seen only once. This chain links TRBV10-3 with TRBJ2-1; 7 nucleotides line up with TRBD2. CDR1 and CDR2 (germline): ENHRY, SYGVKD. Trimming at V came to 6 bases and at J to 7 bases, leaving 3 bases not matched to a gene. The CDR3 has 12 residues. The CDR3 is CAISYSGNEQFF. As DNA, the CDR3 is TGTGCCATCAGCTATAGCGGGAATGAGCAGTTCTTC.

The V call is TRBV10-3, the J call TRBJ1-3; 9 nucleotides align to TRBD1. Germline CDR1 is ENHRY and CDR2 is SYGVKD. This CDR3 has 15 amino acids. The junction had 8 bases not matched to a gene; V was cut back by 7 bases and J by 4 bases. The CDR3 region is CAIKKQGAGGNTIYF. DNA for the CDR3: TGTGCCATCAAAAAACAGGGGGCTGGAGGAAACACCATATATTTT.

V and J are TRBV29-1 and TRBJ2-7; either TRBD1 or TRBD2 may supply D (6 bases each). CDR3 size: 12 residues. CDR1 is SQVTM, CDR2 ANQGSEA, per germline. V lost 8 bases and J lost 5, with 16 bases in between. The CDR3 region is CSFVRGAHEQYF. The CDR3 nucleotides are TGCAGCTTTGTGAGGGGGGCCCACGAGCAGTACTTC.

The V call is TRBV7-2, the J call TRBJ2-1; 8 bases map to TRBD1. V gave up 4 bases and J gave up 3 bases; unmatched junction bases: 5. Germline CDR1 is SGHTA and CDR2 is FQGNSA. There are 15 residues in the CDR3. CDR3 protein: CASSSRTGLYNEQFF. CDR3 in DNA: TGTGCCAGCAGCTCCCGGACAGGGCTCTACAATGAGCAGTTCTTC. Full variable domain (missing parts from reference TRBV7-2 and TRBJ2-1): GAGVSQSPSNKVTEKGKDVELRCDPISGHTALYWYRQSLGQGLEFLIYFQGNSAPDKSGLPSDRFSAERTGGSVSTLTIQRTQQEDSAVYLCASSSRTGLYNEQFFGPGTRLTVL.

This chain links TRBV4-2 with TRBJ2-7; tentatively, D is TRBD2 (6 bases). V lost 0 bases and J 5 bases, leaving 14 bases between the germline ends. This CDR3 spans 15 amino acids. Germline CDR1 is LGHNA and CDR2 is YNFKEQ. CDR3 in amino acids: CASSQDALARDEQYF. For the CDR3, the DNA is TGTGCCAGCAGCCAAGATGCCCTAGCGCGCGACGAGCAGTACTTC.

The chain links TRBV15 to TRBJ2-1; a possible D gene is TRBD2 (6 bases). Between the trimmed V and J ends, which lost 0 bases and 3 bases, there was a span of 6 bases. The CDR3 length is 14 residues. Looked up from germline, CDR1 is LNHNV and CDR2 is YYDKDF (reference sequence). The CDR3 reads CATSREAGYNEQFF. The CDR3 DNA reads TGTGCCACCAGCAGAGAAGCGGGCTACAATGAGCAGTTCTTC.

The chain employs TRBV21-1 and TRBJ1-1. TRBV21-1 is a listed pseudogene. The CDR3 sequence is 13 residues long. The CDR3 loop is CASSAGEEKEAFF. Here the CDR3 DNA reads TGTGCCAGCAGCGCTGGGGAAGAGAAAGAAGCTTTCTTT.

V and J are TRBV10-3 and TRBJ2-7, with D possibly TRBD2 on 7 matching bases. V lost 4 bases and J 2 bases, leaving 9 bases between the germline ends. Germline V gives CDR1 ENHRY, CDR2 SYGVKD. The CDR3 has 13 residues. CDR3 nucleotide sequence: TGTGCCATCAGTGGGGGGGGCCCCTACGAGCAGTACTTC. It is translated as CAISGGGPYEQYF.

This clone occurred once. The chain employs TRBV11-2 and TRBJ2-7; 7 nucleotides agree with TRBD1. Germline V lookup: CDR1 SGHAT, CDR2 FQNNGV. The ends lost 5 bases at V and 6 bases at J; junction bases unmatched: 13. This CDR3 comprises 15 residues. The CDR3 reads CASSQNAGTDGEQYF. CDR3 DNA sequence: TGTGCCAGCAGCCAAAACGCCGGGACAGATGGCGAGCAGTACTTC.

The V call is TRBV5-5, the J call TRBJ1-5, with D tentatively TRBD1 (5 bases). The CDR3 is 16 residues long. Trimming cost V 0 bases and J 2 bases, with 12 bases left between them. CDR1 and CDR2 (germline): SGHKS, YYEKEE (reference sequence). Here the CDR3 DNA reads TGTGCCAGCAGCTTGGAATCAGGGATTGGCAATCAGCCCCAGCATTTT. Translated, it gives CASSLESGIGNQPQHF.

As DNA, the CDR3 is TGTGCCAGCAGTAGGGTTAGCAATCAGCCCCAGCATTTT. The encoded protein is CASSRVSNQPQHF. This chain joins TRBV27 and TRBJ1-5; D uncertain. The V end was cut by 5 bases, the J end by 0 bases, with 5 bases between. The CDR3 sequence is 13 residues long. Looked up from germline, CDR1 is MNHEY and CDR2 is SMNVEV (reference sequence).

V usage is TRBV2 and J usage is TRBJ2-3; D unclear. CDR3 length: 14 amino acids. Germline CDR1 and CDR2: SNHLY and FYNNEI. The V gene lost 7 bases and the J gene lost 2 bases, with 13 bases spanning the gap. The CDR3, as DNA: TGTGCCAGCATCATGAATCTGCCCACAGATACGCAGTATTTT. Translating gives CASIMNLPTDTQYF.

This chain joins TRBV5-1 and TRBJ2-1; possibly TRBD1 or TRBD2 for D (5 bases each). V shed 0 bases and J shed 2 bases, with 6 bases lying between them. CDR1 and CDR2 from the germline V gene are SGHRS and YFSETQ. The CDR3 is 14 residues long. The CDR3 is CASSLAGPYNEQFF. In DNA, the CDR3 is TGCGCCAGCAGCTTGGCGGGACCCTACAATGAGCAGTTCTTC.

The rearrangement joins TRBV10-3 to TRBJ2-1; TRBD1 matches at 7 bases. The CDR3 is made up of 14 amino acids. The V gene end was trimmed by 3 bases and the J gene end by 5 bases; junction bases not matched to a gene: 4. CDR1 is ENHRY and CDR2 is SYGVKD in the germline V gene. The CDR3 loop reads CAISDRTGDNEQFF. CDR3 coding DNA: TGTGCCATCAGTGACCGGACAGGAGACAATGAGCAGTTCTTC.

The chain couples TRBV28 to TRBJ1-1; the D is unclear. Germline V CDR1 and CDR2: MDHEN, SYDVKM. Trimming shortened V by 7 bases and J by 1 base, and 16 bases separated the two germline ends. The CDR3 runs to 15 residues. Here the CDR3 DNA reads TGTGCCAGCATTCCTTGGAGCCTCCAGAACACTGAAGCTTTCTTT. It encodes CASIPWSLQNTEAFF. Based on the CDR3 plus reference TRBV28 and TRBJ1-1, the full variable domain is DVKVTQSSRYLVKRTGEKVFLECVQDMDHENMFWYRQDPGLGLRLIYFSYDVKMKEKGDIPEGYSVSREKKERFSLILESASTNQTSMYLCASIPWSLQNTEAFFGQGTRLTVV.

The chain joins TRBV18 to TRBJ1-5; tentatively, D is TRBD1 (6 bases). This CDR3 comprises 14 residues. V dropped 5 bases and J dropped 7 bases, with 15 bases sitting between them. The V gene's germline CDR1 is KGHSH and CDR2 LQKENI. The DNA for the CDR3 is TGTGCCAGCTCAAGATCGGGCAGGGGCCAGCCCCAGCATTTT. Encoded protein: CASSRSGRGQPQHF.